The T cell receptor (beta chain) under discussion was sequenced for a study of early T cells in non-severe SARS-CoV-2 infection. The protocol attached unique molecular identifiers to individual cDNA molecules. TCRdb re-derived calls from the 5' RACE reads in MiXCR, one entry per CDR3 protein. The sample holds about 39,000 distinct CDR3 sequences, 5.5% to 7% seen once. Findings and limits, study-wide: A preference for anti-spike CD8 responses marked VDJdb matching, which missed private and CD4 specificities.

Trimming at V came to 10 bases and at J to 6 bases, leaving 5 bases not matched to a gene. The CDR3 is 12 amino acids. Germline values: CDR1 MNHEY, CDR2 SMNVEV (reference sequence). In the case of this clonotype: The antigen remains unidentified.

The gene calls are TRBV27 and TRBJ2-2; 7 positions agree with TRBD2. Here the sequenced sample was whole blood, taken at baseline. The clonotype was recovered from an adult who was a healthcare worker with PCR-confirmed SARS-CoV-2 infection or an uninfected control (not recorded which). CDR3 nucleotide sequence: TGTGCCACGGGGAGGGGACCCGGGGAGCTGTTTTTT. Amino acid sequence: CATGRGPGELFF.